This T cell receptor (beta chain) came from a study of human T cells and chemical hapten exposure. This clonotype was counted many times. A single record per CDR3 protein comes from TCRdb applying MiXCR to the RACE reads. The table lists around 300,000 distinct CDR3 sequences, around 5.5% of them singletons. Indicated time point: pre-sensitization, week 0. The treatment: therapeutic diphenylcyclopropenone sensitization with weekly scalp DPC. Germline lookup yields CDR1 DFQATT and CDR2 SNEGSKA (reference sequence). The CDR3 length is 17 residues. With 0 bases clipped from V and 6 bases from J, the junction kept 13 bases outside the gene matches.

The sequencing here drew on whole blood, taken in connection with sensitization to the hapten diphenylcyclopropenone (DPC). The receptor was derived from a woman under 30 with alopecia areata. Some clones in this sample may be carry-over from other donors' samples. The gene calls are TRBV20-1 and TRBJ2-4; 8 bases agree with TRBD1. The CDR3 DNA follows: TGCAGTGCTAGAGATCCCCTGGCAGGGGGCAACCTAAACATTCAGTACTTC. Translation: CSARDPLAGGNLNIQYF.